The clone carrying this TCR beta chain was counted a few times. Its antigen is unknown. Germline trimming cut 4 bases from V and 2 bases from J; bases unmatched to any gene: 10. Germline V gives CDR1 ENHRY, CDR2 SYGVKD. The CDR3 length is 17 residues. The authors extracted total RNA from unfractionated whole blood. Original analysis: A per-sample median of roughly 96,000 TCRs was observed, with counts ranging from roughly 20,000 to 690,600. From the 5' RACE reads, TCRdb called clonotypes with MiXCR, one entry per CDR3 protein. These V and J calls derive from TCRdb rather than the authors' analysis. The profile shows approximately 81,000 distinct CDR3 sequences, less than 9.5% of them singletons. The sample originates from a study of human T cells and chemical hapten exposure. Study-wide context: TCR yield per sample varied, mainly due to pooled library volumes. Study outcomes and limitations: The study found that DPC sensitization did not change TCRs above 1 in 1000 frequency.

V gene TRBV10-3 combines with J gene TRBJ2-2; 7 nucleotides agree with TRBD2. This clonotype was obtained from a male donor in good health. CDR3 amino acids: CAISGFGGSSNTGELFF. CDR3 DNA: TGTGCCATCAGTGGATTTGGCGGGAGCTCCAACACCGGGGAGCTGTTTTTT.